Shown below are 22 T cell receptor beta chains from a single sample sequenced in a study of cytomegalovirus exposure and HLA in healthy donors. Measured with immunoSEQ multiplex PCR; TCRdb has only the in-frame clones, and not every one. The table lists fewer than 200,000 clones, over 85% of them singletons, with about 9.3% in the top ten. The source material was PBMCs. All receptors come from a woman aged 18-29 years in good health and CMV-seropositive.

This clone was seen only once. This chain joins TRBV11-2 and TRBJ2-2, with D perhaps matching TRBD2 (6 bases). The CDR3 is made up of 17 amino acids. Germline V lookup: CDR1 SGHAT, CDR2 FQNNGV. Trimming pared 1 base from V and 4 bases from J, leaving 16 bases between. The CDR3 protein is CASSLASVSGFTGELFF. The CDR3 region has the DNA TGTGCCAGCAGCTTAGCATCCGTTAGCGGTTTCACCGGGGAGCTGTTTTTT.

The chain joins TRBV5-1 to TRBJ2-1; D unclear. CDR1 SGHRS and CDR2 YFSETQ come from the germline V gene. The V and J ends lost 2 bases and 9 bases respectively, with 9 bases between them. The CDR3 is made up of 12 amino acids. CDR3 in DNA: TGCGCCAGCAGCTTACGTGAGGCTGAGCAGTTCTTC. Amino acid sequence: CASSLREAEQFF.

The chain couples TRBV29-1 to TRBJ2-5, with D unresolved. The CDR3 extends over 10 amino acids. Germline V gene sequence: CDR1 SQVTM, CDR2 ANQGSEA. The ends were cut back, 3 bases at V and 3 bases at J, with 2 bases in the middle. The CDR3 DNA sequence: TGCAGCGTTGACGAAGAGACCCAGTACTTC. This sequence encodes CSVDEETQYF.

The chain links TRBV27 to TRBJ2-7, with D possibly TRBD2 on 6 matching bases. Trimming removed 8 bases from V and 5 bases from J, with 28 bases in between. CDR3 length equals 17 residues. Germline lookup yields CDR1 MNHEY and CDR2 SMNVEV (reference sequence). CDR3 nucleotides: TGTGCCAGCTCCGTCGGGATCTCCGACGGGGGATTGCACGAGCAGTACTTC. It codes for CASSVGISDGGLHEQYF.

The chain is built from TRBV9 and TRBJ1-3, with 9 bases aligning to TRBD1. V trimming: 3 bases; J trimming: 0 bases; junction bases outside the gene matches: 4. The CDR3 length is 16 residues. CDR1 is SGDLS, CDR2 YYNGEE, per germline. The CDR3: CASSGGQGSSGNTIYF. The CDR3 nucleotides read TGTGCCAGCAGCGGGGGACAGGGAAGCTCTGGAAACACCATATATTTT.

The chain combines TRBV7-9 with TRBJ2-7; 10 bases line up with TRBD1. Per germline, CDR1 SEHNR and CDR2 FQNEAQ (reference sequence). The CDR3 is 13 amino acids. J was trimmed by 3 bases and V by 8 bases; bases with no gene match: 4. CDR3 in DNA: TGTGCCAGCGACGGGACAGGGGACTACGAGCAGTACTTC. It codes for CASDGTGDYEQYF.

The chain has TRBV1 and TRBJ2-1; the table's D gene call, TRBD2, was not cross checked with the DNA. TRBV1 corresponds to a pseudogene. This CDR3 region has 17 residues. CDR3 nucleotides: TGCACCAGCAGCCATGCCGGGACTAGATCCTCCTACAATGAGCAGTTCTTC. Its protein is CTSSHAGTRSSYNEQFF.

In this sample, this clone turned up a few times. The gene calls are TRBV20-1 and TRBJ1-5, with D perhaps matching TRBD1 (5 bases). CDR1 is DFQATT and CDR2 is SNEGSKA in the germline V gene (reference sequence). This CDR3 is built from 11 residues. V shed 7 bases and J shed 7 bases, with 11 bases lying between them. CDR3 amino acids: CSVPRGQPQHF. The CDR3 region has the DNA TGCAGTGTTCCAAGGGGACAGCCCCAGCATTTT.

V usage is TRBV14 and J usage is TRBJ2-7; 7 bases map to TRBD2. The CDR3 totals 16 residues. V was clipped by 5 bases and J by 1 base; unmatched bases: 11. The germline CDR1 and CDR2 sequences are SGHDN and FVKESK. The CDR3 DNA reads TGTGCCAGCAGCACCTCGTCTAGCGGAAGGTCCTACGAGCAGTACTTC. Translated: CASSTSSSGRSYEQYF.

The chain has TRBV10-1 and TRBJ2-7; 7 bases fit TRBD2. CDR1 and CDR2 from the germline V gene are WNHNN and SYGVQD (reference sequence). The J segment lost 6 bases and the V segment lost 7 bases, leaving 15 bases of the junction unmatched. There are 15 residues in the CDR3. In DNA form, the CDR3 reads TGCGCCAGCACCGAAATAAGGACTAGTACTTCCGAGCAGTACTTC. This sequence encodes CASTEIRTSTSEQYF.

The gene calls are TRBV4-1 and TRBJ1-1; a possible D gene is TRBD1 (5 bases). V gave up 3 bases and J gave up 6 bases, with 14 bases separating them. CDR3 length equals 14 residues. Germline V lookup: CDR1 MGHRA, CDR2 YSYEKL. The CDR3 sequence is CASSHLLGVAEAFF. CDR3 coding DNA: TGCGCCAGCAGCCATCTTCTAGGGGTGGCTGAAGCTTTCTTT.

This rearrangement joins TRBV7-2 to TRBJ1-5; TRBD1 might be the D (5 bases). In germline, CDR1 is SGHTA, CDR2 FQGNSA. V was cut by 1 base and J by 1 base, with 17 bases left in between. The CDR3 consists of 18 residues. CDR3 nucleotide sequence: TGTGCCAGCAGCTTAGGGGGCCGTGGAGGGGTAAGCAATCAGCCCCAGCATTTT. Translating it yields CASSLGGRGGVSNQPQHF.

This chain links TRBV7-2 with TRBJ1-5; D is possibly TRBD1 (5 bases). Germline assignment: CDR1 SGHTA and CDR2 FQGNSA. The CDR3 has 13 amino acids. V shed 4 bases and J shed 2 bases, with 6 bases lying between them. DNA of the CDR3: TGTGCCAGCAGCTCCAGGGGCAATCAGCCCCAGCATTTT. Translation gives CASSSRGNQPQHF.

The chain combines TRBV10-2 with TRBJ1-2; D ambiguous. The CDR3 consists of 14 residues. The V and J ends lost 0 bases and 6 bases respectively, with 11 bases between them. Germline CDR1 WSHSY, CDR2 SAAADI. This CDR3 reads CASSESLTGDGYTF. Here the CDR3 DNA reads TGCGCCAGCAGTGAGTCGTTGACGGGAGATGGCTACACCTTC.

The J gene is TRBJ1-2, the V gene TRBV7-2; the D gene is possibly TRBD1 (6 bases). Between the trimmed V and J ends, which lost 5 bases and 8 bases, there was a span of 18 bases. The length of the CDR3 is 14 residues. CDR1 SGHTA and CDR2 FQGNSA come from the germline V gene. The CDR3 bases are TGTGCCAGCAGCGAGCCGAACAGGGACGGAGGCTACACCTTC. Amino acids: CASSEPNRDGGYTF.

The V call is TRBV5-1, the J call TRBJ1-1; no clear D. Looked up from germline, CDR1 is SGHRS and CDR2 is YFSETQ. This CDR3 is 12 amino acids long. V lost 1 base and J lost 4, with 5 bases in between. DNA for the CDR3: TGCGCCAGCAGCTTGATCGGCACTGAAGCTTTCTTT. It yields the protein CASSLIGTEAFF.

This clone was seen more than once but under ten times. The rearrangement joins TRBV30 to TRBJ1-5; a weak D match, TRBD1 (5 bases). The germline gives CDR1 GTSNPN, CDR2 SVGIG (reference sequence). V was shortened by 6 bases and J by 2 bases, with 14 bases between the two germline ends. The CDR3 runs to 14 residues. The CDR3 is CACNAGQGNQPQHF. DNA for the CDR3: TGTGCCTGTAACGCAGGGCAGGGCAATCAGCCCCAGCATTTT.

This chain links TRBV10-3 with TRBJ1-1; D gene ambiguous. CDR3 size: 13 residues. Trimming cost V 0 bases and J 1 base, with 3 bases left between them. Germline CDR1 and CDR2: ENHRY and SYGVKD. CDR3 sequence (DNA): TGTGCCATCAGTGAGTCGGCGAACACTGAAGCTTTCTTT. This sequence encodes CAISESANTEAFF.

The J gene is TRBJ1-3, the V gene TRBV7-2; D is unclear. Germline-derived CDR1 and CDR2 are SGHTA and FQGNSA. The CDR3 has 15 amino acids. The V and J ends lost 2 bases and 0 bases respectively, with 8 bases between them. CDR3 protein: CASSLSQISGNTIYF. Here the CDR3 DNA reads TGTGCCAGCAGCTTATCCCAGATCTCTGGAAACACCATATATTTT.

V is TRBV5-1 and J is TRBJ2-7; 10 bases fit TRBD1. The CDR3 is made up of 17 amino acids. V lost 1 base, J lost 6 bases, and 13 bases stayed unmatched. Germline loops: CDR1 SGHRS, CDR2 YFSETQ. This chain's CDR3 is CASSLTGQGRPLGEQYF. The DNA of the CDR3 is TGCGCCAGCAGCTTGACGGGACAGGGGAGGCCCCTAGGCGAGCAGTACTTC.

The chain joins TRBV6-4 to TRBJ2-2; TRBD2 matches 11 bases. The junction had 3 bases not matched to a gene; V was cut back by 8 bases and J by 4 bases. CDR1 and CDR2 from the germline V gene are MRHNA and SNTAGT. The CDR3 covers 14 residues. CDR3 DNA sequence: TGTGCCAGCGGACTAGCGGGTGGCACCGGGGAGCTGTTTTTT. This translates into CASGLAGGTGELFF.

The chain employs TRBV6-1 and TRBJ1-1; TRBD1 agrees at 7 bases. The CDR3 sequence is 14 residues long. Germline CDR1 and CDR2: MNHNS and SASEGT. The ends lost 7 bases at V and 2 bases at J; junction bases unmatched: 7. The CDR3 DNA follows: TGTGCCAGCACCACAGAAGGGGGCAACACTGAAGCTTTCTTT. It encodes CASTTEGGNTEAFF.